Following are 24 T cell receptor beta chains from one sample sequenced in a study of shared T cell receptors in the human thymus. The protocol was immunoSEQ multiplex PCR, while the TCRdb copy is restricted to in-frame clones and leaves out a portion. The table shows about 660,000 clones, with roughly 90% occurring only once. The same sample was also used in a study of human thymus T cells.

Sequenced material: thymocytes. The receptor source for this set is a boy in the first two years of life with a congenital heart defect.

The chain recombines TRBV27 with TRBJ2-4; tentatively, D is TRBD2 (6 bases). The CDR3 runs to 13 residues. The V end was cut by 8 bases, the J end by 5 bases, with 13 bases between. The germline V gene encodes CDR1 MNHEY and CDR2 SMNVEV (reference sequence). CDR3 in amino acids: CASGGTEQNIQYF. The CDR3 DNA is TGTGCCAGCGGGGGGACGGAGCAAAACATTCAGTACTTC.

V is TRBV20-1 and J is TRBJ2-1, with D perhaps TRBD2 (5 bases). Germline assignment: CDR1 DFQATT and CDR2 SNEGSKA (reference sequence). V lost 6 bases, J lost 9 bases, and 12 bases lay in between. The CDR3 loop spans 11 amino acids. The CDR3 here is CSAPGGTEQFF. The CDR3 coding sequence is TGCAGTGCCCCCGGAGGTACTGAGCAGTTCTTC.

This clone was detected only once. This chain links TRBV18 with TRBJ1-3; no reliable D call. Trimming pared 2 bases from V and 2 bases from J, leaving 13 bases between. The CDR3 spans 16 residues. CDR1 is KGHSH and CDR2 is LQKENI in the germline V gene. The CDR3 nucleotides are TGTGCCAGCTCACCATGGAGGAGGTTCCCTGGAAACACCATATATTTT. This encodes CASSPWRRFPGNTIYF.

This clone has more than one count but fewer than ten. The CDR3 spells CASTKGRGWNEQFF. The CDR3 DNA reads TGCGCCAGCACCAAGGGCCGGGGGTGGAATGAGCAGTTCTTC. V and J are TRBV5-1 and TRBJ2-1; D is perhaps TRBD2 (6 bases). V shed 6 bases and J shed 7 bases, with 17 bases lying between them. CDR3 length: 14 amino acids. CDR1 and CDR2 from the germline V gene are SGHRS and YFSETQ.

This rearrangement joins TRBV6-5 to TRBJ1-4, with unresolved D. Trimming pared 4 bases from V and 0 bases from J, leaving 12 bases between. This CDR3 is built from 16 residues. Germline V gene data show CDR1 as MNHEY and CDR2 as SVGAGI. CDR3 DNA sequence: TGTGCCAGCAGTTTGGGCAGACCATCAACTAATGAAAAACTGTTTTTT. This translates into CASSLGRPSTNEKLFF.

The genes are TRBV2 and TRBJ1-2; D is unclear. The V and J ends lost 5 bases and 4 bases respectively, with 14 bases between them. CDR1 SNHLY and CDR2 FYNNEI come from the germline V gene. This CDR3 contains 14 residues. DNA for the CDR3: TGTGCCAGCAGTATGGGAGCCACTGCCTATGGCTACACCTTC. The encoded protein is CASSMGATAYGYTF.

The V call is TRBV7-9, the J call TRBJ2-7, with 11 bases identical to TRBD1. The J segment lost 6 bases and the V segment lost 0 bases, leaving 4 bases of the junction unmatched. This CDR3 has 15 residues. Per germline, CDR1 SEHNR and CDR2 FQNEAQ (reference sequence). This chain's CDR3 is CASSLADRGPGEQYF. The DNA of the CDR3 is TGTGCCAGCAGCTTAGCGGACAGGGGGCCGGGCGAGCAGTACTTC.

The chain combines TRBV27 with TRBJ1-2, with TRBD1 as a possible D gene (6 bases). The germline V gene encodes CDR1 MNHEY and CDR2 SMNVEV (reference sequence). V was shortened by 6 bases and J by 4 bases, with 21 bases between the two germline ends. The length of the CDR3 is 16 residues. CDR3 amino acids: CASSPRVHLGAYGYTF. CDR3 nucleotide sequence: TGTGCCAGCAGCCCTAGGGTCCATTTGGGGGCCTATGGCTACACCTTC.

The chain couples TRBV4-1 to TRBJ2-7, with 12 bases lining up with TRBD2. The germline V gene has CDR1 MGHRA and CDR2 YSYEKL. V lost 3 bases and J lost 3; bases outside the gene matches: 3. This CDR3 region has 15 residues. CDR3 nucleotides: TGCGCCAGCAGCCAGACTAGCGGGAGAAACTACGAGCAGTACTTC. Protein product: CASSQTSGRNYEQYF.

In this sample, this clone turned up once. This chain links TRBV5-6 with TRBJ2-3, with a tentative D call TRBD2 (5 bases). The germline V gene encodes CDR1 SGHDT and CDR2 YYEEEE. Trimming stripped 0 bases from V and 1 base from J, with 18 bases between. The CDR3 has 18 amino acids. CDR3 protein: CASSLAFAAGIRTDTQYF. In DNA form, the CDR3 reads TGTGCCAGCAGCTTGGCTTTCGCGGCGGGCATACGCACAGATACGCAGTATTTT.

The chain is built from TRBV10-3 and TRBJ1-2; 9 bases are shared with TRBD1. Germline CDR1 and CDR2: ENHRY and SYGVKD. The CDR3 contains 14 residues. After removal of 6 bases from V and 8 bases from J, the junction contained 10 bases not matched to a gene. The CDR3 reads CAIRRGGDRDGYTF. The DNA for the CDR3 is TGTGCCATCAGAAGGGGGGGGGACAGGGACGGCTACACCTTC.

The chain employs TRBV27 and TRBJ2-7, with 9 positions matching TRBD2. Germline-derived CDR1 and CDR2 are MNHEY and SMNVEV (reference sequence). V lost 5 bases and J lost 2; bases outside the gene matches: 7. This CDR3 contains 15 residues. The CDR3 nucleotides are TGTGCCAGCAGTCGGGGAGCGGGAGGTCCCTACGAGCAGTACTTC. This translates into CASSRGAGGPYEQYF.

The chain recombines TRBV7-9 with TRBJ2-1, with 8 positions matching TRBD1. This CDR3 is built from 15 residues. Losses at the gene ends were 3 bases for V and 4 bases for J; bases not matched to a gene: 5. Germline loops: CDR1 SEHNR, CDR2 FQNEAQ (reference sequence). The CDR3 region has the DNA TGTGCCAGCAGCTTGACAGGGGCGAGTTACAATGAGCAGTTCTTC. Its translation is CASSLTGASYNEQFF.

The J gene is TRBJ1-3, the V gene TRBV6-5; 7 bases fit TRBD1. The germline V gene has CDR1 MNHEY and CDR2 SVGAGI. Trimming took 0 bases from V and 2 from J; bases not matched to a gene: 4. The CDR3 spans 16 residues. CDR3 protein: CASSYSQGRTGNTIYF. CDR3 nucleotides: TGTGCCAGCAGTTACTCACAGGGGCGGACTGGAAACACCATATATTTT.

The rearrangement joins TRBV11-2 to TRBJ2-2, with a possible D match to TRBD2 (7 bases). CDR1 is SGHAT and CDR2 is FQNNGV in the germline V gene. The CDR3 covers 16 residues. The V gene lost 5 bases and the J gene lost 4 bases, with 17 bases spanning the gap. CDR3 nucleotides: TGTGCCAGCAGCCTTGGGAGGGTAGGGGGCACCGGGGAGCTGTTTTTT. It specifies CASSLGRVGGTGELFF.

The chain couples TRBV15 to TRBJ2-7; TRBD1 matches at 8 bases. J was trimmed by 5 bases and V by 3 bases; bases with no gene match: 3. This CDR3 has 13 amino acids. Germline values: CDR1 LNHNV, CDR2 YYDKDF (reference sequence). CDR3 coding DNA: TGTGCCACCAGCAGCCAACAGGGGGACGAGCAGTACTTC. Protein product: CATSSQQGDEQYF.

This clone was picked up one time. CDR3 amino acids: CASSRVSPIAGEGTGELFF. In nucleotides, the CDR3 is TGTGCCAGCAGCCGGGTATCCCCAATAGCGGGAGAGGGGACCGGGGAGCTGTTTTTT. The chain joins TRBV21-1 to TRBJ2-2; the table's TRBD2 call for D was not verified on the DNA. TRBV21-1 is reported as a pseudogene. This CDR3 spans 19 amino acids.

The V and J genes are TRBV28 and TRBJ2-7; 7 positions match TRBD2. Germline V CDR1 and CDR2: MDHEN, SYDVKM. With 6 bases clipped from V and 6 bases from J, the junction kept 5 bases outside the gene matches. The CDR3 contains 12 residues. This CDR3 reads CASSQGGGEQYF. CDR3 in DNA: TGTGCCAGCAGCCAAGGCGGGGGCGAGCAGTACTTC.

The gene calls are TRBV30 and TRBJ2-3; D is perhaps TRBD1 (6 bases). Germline assignment: CDR1 GTSNPN and CDR2 SVGIG (reference sequence). The CDR3 loop spans 16 amino acids. Trimming removed 1 base at V and 1 base at J, with 15 bases between. The CDR3 here is CAWSEPGVNGTDTQYF. In DNA, the CDR3 is TGTGCCTGGAGTGAACCAGGGGTAAACGGCACAGATACGCAGTATTTT.

This clone was counted once. V gene TRBV28 combines with J gene TRBJ2-3; 12 bases map to TRBD2. Germline CDR1 reads MDHEN; CDR2 reads SYDVKM. Germline trimming cut 6 bases from V and 8 bases from J; bases unmatched to any gene: 15. The CDR3 totals 17 residues. Here the CDR3 reads CASSHTKLAGGPPTQYF. The CDR3 DNA reads TGTGCCAGCAGCCATACAAAACTAGCGGGGGGCCCGCCTACGCAGTATTTT. Using reference TRBV28 and TRBJ2-3 for the parts outside the CDR3, the full variable domain is DVKVTQSSRYLVKRTGEKVFLECVQDMDHENMFWYRQDPGLGLRLIYFSYDVKMKEKGDIPEGYSVSREKKERFSLILESASTNQTSMYLCASSHTKLAGGPPTQYFGPGTRLTVL.

This chain uses TRBV27 with TRBJ2-7; TRBD1 matches 10 bases. Losses at the gene ends were 5 bases for V and 7 bases for J; bases not matched to a gene: 5. The CDR3 loop spans 13 amino acids. Per the germline V gene, CDR1 is MNHEY and CDR2 is SMNVEV (reference sequence). CDR3 residues: CASSQGQGHEQYF. CDR3 in DNA: TGTGCCAGCAGTCAGGGACAGGGGCATGAGCAGTACTTC.

The DNA of the CDR3 is TGTGCCAGCAGTGACTCGCCCCGGGGCCGACTAGCGGGAAGCTCCTACAATGAGCAGTTCTTC. Amino acids: CASSDSPRGRLAGSSYNEQFF. V and J are TRBV6-4 and TRBJ2-1, with TRBD2 identical over 11 bases. The CDR3 totals 21 residues. The trim removed 0 bases at V and 0 bases at J, leaving 13 bases unmatched. Looked up from germline, CDR1 is MRHNA and CDR2 is SNTAGT.

The chain has TRBV6-5 and TRBJ1-2, with D perhaps matching TRBD1 (5 bases). V was shortened by 4 bases and J by 3 bases, with 15 bases between the two germline ends. The CDR3 is 15 amino acids. CDR1 is MNHEY, CDR2 SVGAGI, per germline. This CDR3 is CASSSSDRVYYGYTF. The CDR3, as DNA: TGTGCCAGCAGTTCTTCAGACAGAGTTTACTATGGCTACACCTTC.

The chain has TRBV25-1 and TRBJ1-1, with 9 bases identical to TRBD1. The V gene end was trimmed by 5 bases and the J gene end by 5 bases; junction bases not matched to a gene: 9. Germline V gene sequence: CDR1 MGHDK, CDR2 SYGVNS. The CDR3 sequence is 15 residues long. The CDR3 spells CASSPQGQGWTEAFF. The CDR3 DNA sequence: TGTGCCAGCAGTCCTCAGGGACAGGGATGGACTGAAGCTTTCTTT.